This T cell receptor (beta chain) was observed in a study of memory CD4+ T cells and cytomegalovirus serostatus. Single viable CD3+CD4+CD8-CD45RO+ cells were sorted as the memory CD4+ T cells. There are 15 residues in the CDR3. The ends lost 7 bases at V and 5 bases at J; junction bases unmatched: 9. The germline gives CDR1 SEHNR, CDR2 FQNEAQ (reference sequence). Repertoires were generated with immunoSEQ multiplex PCR, while TCRdb's copy carries only in-frame clones and drops some. The table lists about 38,000 clones, around 79% of them singletons, with around 5.2% in the top ten. This clonotype was obtained from an adult in good health and CMV-seropositive. This chain links TRBV7-9 with TRBJ1-3; 9 nucleotides line up with TRBD1. Sequencing input: memory CD4+ T cells from blood. The CDR3 spells CASTVYRGPRNTIYF. The DNA of the CDR3 is TGTGCCAGCACCGTGTACAGGGGGCCCCGAAACACCATATATTTT.